This T cell receptor beta chain was documented in a study of blood T cell repertoires in COVID-19. Study summary: Acute and convalescent COVID-19 samples came from the United States, Italy and Spain.

The V segment lost 0 bases and the J segment 4 bases; nucleotides outside the gene matches: 0. From germline, CDR1 is SGDLS and CDR2 YYNGEE. The CDR3 totals 15 residues. Clones were sequenced by immunoSEQ multiplex PCR, and TCRdb holds only the in-frame ones, with some missing. The repertoire holds under 250,000 clones, with about 83% as singletons. As regards this clone: Other DNA sequences from this sample encode an identical CDR3 as well.

V and J are TRBV9 and TRBJ1-3; 11 positions match TRBD1. The sequence came from a man aged 35-49 years with active or convalescent COVID-19. The sequencing sample was made of peripheral blood. CDR3 bases: TGTGCCAGCAGCGTAGGGACAGGGGGCGGAAACACCATATATTTT. Translated, it gives CASSVGTGGGNTIYF.